This T cell receptor beta chain is drawn from a study of cytomegalovirus exposure and HLA in healthy donors. On the study more broadly: Unique TCRs from HLA-typed donors, 70 million to 100 million of them, were held in an early data release. Genotyping of more than 300 donors showed that about 79% belonged to the Caucasian-associated ancestry cluster. Findings of the study overall: Later analysis associated a missense DCLRE1C variant with TCR beta V- and J-gene trimming.

This PCR relied on a set of 60 Vbeta primers and 13 Jbeta primers. The data were produced by immunoSEQ multiplex PCR, yet TCRdb's version contains in-frame clones alone and is incomplete. The data hold about 110,000 clones, with around four fifths observed a single time. This clone was seen a few times. As yet, its antigen is unknown. This TCR was recovered from a man in his fifties or sixties in good health and CMV-seronegative. What was sequenced was PBMCs.

The CDR3 spells CASSPRTGENSPLHF. The CDR3 coding sequence is TGTGCCAGCAGTCCCCGGACAGGGGAAAATTCACCCCTCCACTTT. The chain uses TRBV28 and TRBJ1-6; 9 bases fit TRBD1. Unmatched junction bases numbered 6, after V lost 5 bases and J lost 7 bases. Germline V gene lookup returns CDR1 MDHEN and CDR2 SYDVKM. The CDR3 sequence is 15 residues long.